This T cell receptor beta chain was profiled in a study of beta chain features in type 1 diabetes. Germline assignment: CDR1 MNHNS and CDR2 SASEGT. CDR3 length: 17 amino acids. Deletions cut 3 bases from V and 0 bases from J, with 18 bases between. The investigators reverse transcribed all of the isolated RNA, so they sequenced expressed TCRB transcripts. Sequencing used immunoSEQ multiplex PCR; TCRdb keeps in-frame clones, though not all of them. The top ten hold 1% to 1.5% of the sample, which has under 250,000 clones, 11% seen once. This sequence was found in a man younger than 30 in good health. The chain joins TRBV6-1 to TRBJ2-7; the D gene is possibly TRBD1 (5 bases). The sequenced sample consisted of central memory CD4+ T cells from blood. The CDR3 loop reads CASSEATRQFSSYEQYF. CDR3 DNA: TGTGCCAGCAGTGAGGCCACACGACAGTTCAGCTCCTACGAGCAGTACTTC.